The following is a T cell receptor (beta chain) sequence with its context. Per the study methods: Estimation of nucleated cell counts relied on the amplification of reference gene primers. Clones were sequenced by immunoSEQ multiplex PCR, and TCRdb holds only the in-frame ones, with some missing. The D gene and trimming were derived from the DNA, and the V and J assignments and clone size from that table. Of roughly 42,000 clones in the sample, roughly nine tenths were seen once. The CDR3 is 15 residues long. From germline, CDR1 is MNHNS and CDR2 SASEGT. With 3 bases clipped from V and 1 base from J, the junction kept 5 bases outside the gene matches. The source of the sample is a study of blood T cell repertoires in COVID-19.

The rearrangement links TRBV6-1 to TRBJ1-1, with 7 bases lining up with TRBD1. Sequenced sample: peripheral blood. This clonotype was obtained from a young man with active or convalescent COVID-19. The CDR3 nucleotides read TGTGCCAGCAGTGATCACAGGGGAGCGAACACTGAAGCTTTCTTT. Protein: CASSDHRGANTEAFF.